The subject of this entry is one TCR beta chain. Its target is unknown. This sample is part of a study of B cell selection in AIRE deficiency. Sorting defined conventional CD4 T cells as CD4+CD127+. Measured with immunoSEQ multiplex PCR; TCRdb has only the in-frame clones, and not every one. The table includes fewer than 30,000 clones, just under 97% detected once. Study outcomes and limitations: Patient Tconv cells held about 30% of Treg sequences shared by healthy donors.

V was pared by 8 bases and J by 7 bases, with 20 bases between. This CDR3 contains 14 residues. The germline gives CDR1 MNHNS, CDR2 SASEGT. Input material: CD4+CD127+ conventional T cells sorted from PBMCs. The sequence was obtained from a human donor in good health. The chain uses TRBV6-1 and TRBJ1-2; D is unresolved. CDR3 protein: CASESPDIWGGYTF. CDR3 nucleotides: TGTGCCAGCGAAAGTCCCGACATTTGGGGTGGCTACACCTTC.